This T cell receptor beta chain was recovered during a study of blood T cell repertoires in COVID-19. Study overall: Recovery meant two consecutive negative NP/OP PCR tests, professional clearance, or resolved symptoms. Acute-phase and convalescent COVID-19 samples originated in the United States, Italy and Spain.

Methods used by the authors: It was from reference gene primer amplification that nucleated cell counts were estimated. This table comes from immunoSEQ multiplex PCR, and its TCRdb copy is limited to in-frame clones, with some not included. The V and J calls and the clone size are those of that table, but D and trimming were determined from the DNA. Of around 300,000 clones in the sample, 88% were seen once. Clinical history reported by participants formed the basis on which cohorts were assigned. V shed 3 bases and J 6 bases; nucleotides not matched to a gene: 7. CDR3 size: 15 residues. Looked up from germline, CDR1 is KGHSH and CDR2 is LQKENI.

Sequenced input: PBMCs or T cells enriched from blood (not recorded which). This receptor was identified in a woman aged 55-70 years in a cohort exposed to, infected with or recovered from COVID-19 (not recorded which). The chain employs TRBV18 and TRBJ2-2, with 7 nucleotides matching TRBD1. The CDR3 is CASSPPTGSAGELFF. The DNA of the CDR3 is TGTGCCAGCTCACCCCCGACAGGGTCCGCCGGGGAGCTGTTTTTT.